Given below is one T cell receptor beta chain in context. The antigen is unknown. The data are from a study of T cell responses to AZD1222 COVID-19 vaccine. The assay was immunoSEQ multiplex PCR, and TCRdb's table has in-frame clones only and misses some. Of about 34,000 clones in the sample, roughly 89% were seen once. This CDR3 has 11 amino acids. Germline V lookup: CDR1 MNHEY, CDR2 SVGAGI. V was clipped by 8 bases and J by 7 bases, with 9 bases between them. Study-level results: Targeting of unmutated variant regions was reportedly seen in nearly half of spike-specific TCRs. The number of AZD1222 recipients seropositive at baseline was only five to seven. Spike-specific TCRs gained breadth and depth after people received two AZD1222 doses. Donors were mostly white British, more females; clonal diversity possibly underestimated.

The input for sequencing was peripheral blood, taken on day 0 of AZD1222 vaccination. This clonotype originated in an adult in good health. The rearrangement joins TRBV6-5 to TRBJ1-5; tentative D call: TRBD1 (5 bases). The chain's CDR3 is CASGGGQPQHF. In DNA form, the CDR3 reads TGTGCCAGCGGGGGTGGCCAGCCCCAGCATTTT.